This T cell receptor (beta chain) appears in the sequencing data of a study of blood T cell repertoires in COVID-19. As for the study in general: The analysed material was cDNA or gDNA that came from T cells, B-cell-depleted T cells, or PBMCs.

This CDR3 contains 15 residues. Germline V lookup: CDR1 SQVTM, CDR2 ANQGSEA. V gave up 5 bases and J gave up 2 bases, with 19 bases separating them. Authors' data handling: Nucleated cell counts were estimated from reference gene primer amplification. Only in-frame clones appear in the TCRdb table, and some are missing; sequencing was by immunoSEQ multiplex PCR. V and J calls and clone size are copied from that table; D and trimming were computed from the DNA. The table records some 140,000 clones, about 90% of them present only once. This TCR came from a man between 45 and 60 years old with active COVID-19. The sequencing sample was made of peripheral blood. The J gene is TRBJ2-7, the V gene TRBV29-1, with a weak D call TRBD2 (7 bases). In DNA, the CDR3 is TGCAGCGTTATAGGCGGGGGCCCGGGGGCCTACGAGCAGTACTTC. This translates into CSVIGGGPGAYEQYF.